This entry lists 24 T cell receptor beta chains sequenced from one sample in a study of PD-L1 blockade in urothelial cancer (dated by TCRdb to the late 2010s). The sample's time point, from its label and the paper: peripheral blood 6 weeks after treatment start. Receptor libraries were prepared by the immunoSEQ multiplex PCR assay. In its TCRdb copy, this immuneACCESS table keeps in-frame sequences only and misses some clones. Where compared with another copy, unresolved V genes explain less than half of these, and the others have no known cause. Counted in this sample were more than 95,000 clones; 86% of them appeared once. Of the sample, 2.4% falls within the top ten clones. The sample was PBMCs, taken around atezolizumab (anti-PD-L1) treatment. The origin of the receptors is a man aged 50 or older with urothelial cancer.

DNA of the CDR3: TGTGCCAGCTGTTCAGGGGGCAAGGACTATGGCTACACCTTC. Amino acid sequence: CASCSGGKDYGYTF. The rearrangement links TRBV27 to TRBJ1-2; TRBD1 matches at 8 bases. The ends lost 8 bases at V and 3 bases at J; junction bases unmatched: 8. Germline-derived CDR1 and CDR2 are MNHEY and SMNVEV (reference sequence). The CDR3 extends over 14 amino acids.

This clone has at least ten counts. The chain links TRBV7-3 to TRBJ2-1; 9 positions agree with TRBD2. V gave up 5 bases and J gave up 8 bases; unmatched junction bases: 13. The CDR3 consists of 16 residues. Germline values: CDR1 SGHTA, CDR2 FQGTGA. The CDR3 region is CASSLNPGLAFDEQFF. Here the CDR3 DNA reads TGTGCCAGCAGCCTAAACCCGGGACTAGCTTTCGATGAGCAGTTCTTC. Together with reference TRBV7-3 and TRBJ2-1, the CDR3 gives the full variable domain: GAGVSQTPSNKVTEKGKYVELRCDPISGHTALYWYRQSLGQGPEFLIYFQGTGAADDSGLPNDRFFAVRPEGSVSTLKIQRTERGDSAVYLCASSLNPGLAFDEQFFGPGTRLTVL.

This clone was detected ten times or more. The chain couples TRBV2 to TRBJ1-2; D is uncertain. Germline V gives CDR1 SNHLY, CDR2 FYNNEI. CDR3 length: 13 amino acids. Deletions cut 8 bases from V and 5 bases from J, with 15 bases between. The CDR3 here is CASRRRAGYGYTF. CDR3 coding DNA: TGTGCCAGCCGGCGTCGGGCGGGGTATGGCTACACCTTC. The full variable domain, in which reference TRBV2 and TRBJ1-2 provide the parts outside the CDR3, is EPEVTQTPSHQVTQMGQEVILRCVPISNHLYFYWYRQILGQKVEFLVSFYNNEISEKSEIFDDQFSVERPDGSNFTLKIRSTKLEDSAMYFCASRRRAGYGYTFGSGTRLTVV.

The V and J genes are TRBV19 and TRBJ1-1; maybe TRBD1 (5 bases). The V and J ends lost 1 base and 0 bases respectively, with 12 bases between them. CDR1 and CDR2 (germline): LNHDA, SQIVND (reference sequence). The CDR3 consists of 16 residues. The DNA of the CDR3 is TGTGCCAGTAGTATAGCCTCCGGAGGGGTGAACACTGAAGCTTTCTTT. It yields the protein CASSIASGGVNTEAFF.

J is TRBJ1-6 and V is TRBV28; possibly TRBD1 for D (6 bases). The CDR3 runs to 12 residues. The ends were cut back, 9 bases at V and 7 bases at J, with 10 bases in the middle. Per germline, CDR1 MDHEN and CDR2 SYDVKM. The CDR3 DNA is TGTGCCAGTAGGGGGTCAAATTCACCCCTCCACTTT. Its protein is CASRGSNSPLHF.

The V gene is TRBV10-3, the J gene TRBJ2-2; 11 bases fit TRBD2. Germline values: CDR1 ENHRY, CDR2 SYGVKD. The J segment lost 4 bases and the V segment lost 0 bases, leaving 1 base of the junction unmatched. This CDR3 contains 16 residues. The DNA for the CDR3 is TGTGCCATCAGTGAGTCGGGACTAGCGGCCACCGGGGAGCTGTTTTTT. Encoded protein: CAISESGLAATGELFF.

The J gene is TRBJ1-6, the V gene TRBV28; D possibly corresponds to TRBD1 (6 bases). The CDR3 has 13 amino acids. The ends were cut back, 5 bases at V and 8 bases at J, with 10 bases in the middle. Germline lookup yields CDR1 MDHEN and CDR2 SYDVKM. The CDR3 nucleotides are TGTGCCAGCAGTCCACAGGGTTATTCACCCCTCCACTTT. Protein product: CASSPQGYSPLHF. Variable domain in full (rest from reference TRBV28 and TRBJ1-6): DVKVTQSSRYLVKRTGEKVFLECVQDMDHENMFWYRQDPGLGLRLIYFSYDVKMKEKGDIPEGYSVSREKKERFSLILESASTNQTSMYLCASSPQGYSPLHFGNGTRLTVT.

V gene TRBV6-5 combines with J gene TRBJ1-5; 7 bases are a match to TRBD1. CDR3 length equals 14 residues. Germline V gene data show CDR1 as MNHEY and CDR2 as SVGAGI. V lost 5 bases and J lost 2; bases outside the gene matches: 3. CDR3: CASSPDRGNQPQHF. Written as DNA, the CDR3 is TGTGCCAGCAGTCCCGACAGGGGCAATCAGCCCCAGCATTTT.

The chain uses TRBV4-2 and TRBJ2-2, with 7 bases matching TRBD2. V lost 4 bases to trimming and J lost 0 bases; unmatched junction nucleotides: 5. Germline V gives CDR1 LGHNA, CDR2 YNFKEQ. The CDR3 extends over 16 amino acids. The CDR3 protein is CASSPPAGANTGELFF. The DNA for the CDR3 is TGTGCCAGCAGCCCTCCGGCGGGAGCGAACACCGGGGAGCTGTTTTTT.

The chain uses TRBV5-1 and TRBJ2-2; TRBD2 matches 10 bases. The CDR3 spans 15 residues. The junction had 5 bases not matched to a gene; V was cut back by 5 bases and J by 4 bases. CDR1 SGHRS and CDR2 YFSETQ come from the germline V gene. CDR3 nucleotides: TGCGCCAGCAGTCAGTCTAGCGGGAGCACCGGGGAGCTGTTTTTT. It yields the protein CASSQSSGSTGELFF.

This clone came up a few times. The rearrangement uses TRBV18 and TRBJ2-2; tentative D call: TRBD1 (6 bases). The CDR3 totals 18 residues. Trimming took 3 bases from V and 1 from J, leaving 18 bases between them. Germline loops: CDR1 KGHSH, CDR2 LQKENI. Here the CDR3 DNA reads TGTGCCAGCTCACCTCGGCAGGGGTCGCCCTTGAACACCGGGGAGCTGTTTTTT. Residues: CASSPRQGSPLNTGELFF.

The chain uses TRBV4-1 and TRBJ1-1, with D tentatively TRBD1 (6 bases). This CDR3 comprises 17 residues. Trimming left V 1 base short and J 1 base short, with 16 bases between. The germline V gene has CDR1 MGHRA and CDR2 YSYEKL. CDR3 sequence (DNA): TGCGCCAGCAGCCAAGTAGGGGGGGGCAGAGAGAACACTGAAGCTTTCTTT. Its protein product is CASSQVGGGRENTEAFF.

This clone was counted between two and nine times. The V gene is TRBV4-1, the J gene TRBJ1-3; perhaps TRBD1 as D (6 bases). The V gene lost 1 base and the J gene lost 4 bases, with 17 bases spanning the gap. The germline V gene has CDR1 MGHRA and CDR2 YSYEKL. CDR3 size: 17 residues. CDR3 region: CASSQVNRAVEGNTIYF. For the CDR3, the DNA is TGCGCCAGCAGCCAAGTGAACAGGGCCGTTGAGGGAAACACCATATATTTT.

This clone was counted a single time. The V and J genes are TRBV5-1 and TRBJ2-1, with TRBD2 matching over 10 bases. V lost 0 bases and J lost 5; bases outside the gene matches: 5. The CDR3 totals 16 residues. The germline CDR1 and CDR2 sequences are SGHRS and YFSETQ. The CDR3 region has the DNA TGCGCCAGCAGCTTGGAGGGACTAGCGAGAAACAATGAGCAGTTCTTC. As protein: CASSLEGLARNNEQFF.

The rearrangement joins TRBV28 to TRBJ2-7; D possibly corresponds to TRBD2 (5 bases). CDR3 length: 17 residues. Trimming shortened V by 2 bases and J by 0 bases, and 17 bases separated the two germline ends. Looked up from germline, CDR1 is MDHEN and CDR2 is SYDVKM. CDR3 amino acids: CASSLRRVAGGSYEQYF. Written as DNA, the CDR3 is TGTGCCAGCAGTTTACGGCGGGTAGCTGGAGGCTCCTACGAGCAGTACTTC.

The J gene is TRBJ2-2, the V gene TRBV28; 11 nucleotides line up with TRBD2. Germline trimming cut 5 bases from V and 4 bases from J; bases unmatched to any gene: 3. Germline values: CDR1 MDHEN, CDR2 SYDVKM. The length of the CDR3 is 15 residues. The DNA of the CDR3 is TGTGCCAGCAGTCCGGGGACTAGCGGCACCGGGGAGCTGTTTTTT. Its protein product is CASSPGTSGTGELFF.

This clone was seen a few times. The gene calls are TRBV30 and TRBJ1-1; D is undetermined. Germline V gives CDR1 GTSNPN, CDR2 SVGIG (reference sequence). The CDR3 runs 13 residues. V was pared by 3 bases and J by 1 base, with 9 bases between. CDR3 bases: TGTGCCTGGAGAAATAGCCCGAACACTGAAGCTTTCTTT. Amino acid sequence: CAWRNSPNTEAFF.

This clone came up once. This chain connects TRBV2 to TRBJ2-2, with TRBD2 matching 14 bases. The CDR3 is made up of 14 amino acids. Germline V gives CDR1 SNHLY, CDR2 FYNNEI. The junction had 1 base not matched to a gene; V was cut back by 8 bases and J by 5 bases. CDR3 nucleotide sequence: TGTGCCAGCGGGACTAGCGGGGGTACCGGGGAGCTGTTTTTT. Its protein is CASGTSGGTGELFF.

The chain recombines TRBV19 with TRBJ2-7, with 13 positions matching TRBD2. CDR1 is LNHDA and CDR2 is SQIVND in the germline V gene (reference sequence). The CDR3 has 16 amino acids. V shed 3 bases, J shed 9 bases, and the junction held 11 bases outside the gene matches. CDR3 amino acids: CASSMGLAGTLSGQYF. Here the CDR3 DNA reads TGTGCCAGTAGTATGGGACTAGCGGGAACTCTTTCCGGGCAGTACTTC.

V and J are TRBV7-3 and TRBJ2-3; D might be TRBD1 (5 bases). From germline, CDR1 is SGHTA and CDR2 FQGTGA. The CDR3 is 14 residues long. The V gene lost 8 bases and the J gene lost 3 bases, with 15 bases spanning the gap. CDR3 DNA: TGTGCCAGCTCCAGGGCCGGGTGGACAGATACGCAGTATTTT. Its protein is CASSRAGWTDTQYF.

The rearrangement uses TRBV30 and TRBJ1-2, with 7 bases lining up with TRBD1. There are 11 residues in the CDR3. Per the germline V gene, CDR1 is GTSNPN and CDR2 is SVGIG (reference sequence). The V and J ends lost 7 bases and 8 bases, in that order; junction bases with no gene match: 7. CDR3 DNA sequence: TGTGCCTTATCAGGGGGAAGCGGCTACACCTTC. Protein: CALSGGSGYTF.

The chain combines TRBV6-6 with TRBJ2-2; 12 nucleotides line up with TRBD1. V lost 1 base, J lost 13 bases, and 4 bases stayed unmatched. CDR3 length: 14 amino acids. Germline V gene data show CDR1 as MNHNY and CDR2 as SVGAGI (reference sequence). The CDR3: CASSYLGQGARLFF. CDR3 coding DNA: TGTGCCAGCAGTTACTTGGGACAGGGGGCAAGGCTGTTTTTT.

This clone is a singleton in its sample. This chain joins TRBV28 and TRBJ1-1; D possibly corresponds to TRBD1 (5 bases). Trimming removed 2 bases from V and 1 base from J, with 8 bases in between. CDR3 length: 14 amino acids. Germline assignment: CDR1 MDHEN and CDR2 SYDVKM. Here the CDR3 reads CASSLRQPNTEAFF. The CDR3 region has the DNA TGTGCCAGCAGTTTAAGACAGCCGAACACTGAAGCTTTCTTT.

This chain uses TRBV5-4 with TRBJ1-1; D remains ambiguous. Germline V lookup: CDR1 SGHNT, CDR2 YYREEE (reference sequence). This CDR3 is built from 14 residues. The V gene lost 0 bases and the J gene lost 5 bases, with 11 bases spanning the gap. The CDR3: CASSLGAGGTEAFF. DNA of the CDR3: TGTGCCAGCAGCTTGGGCGCGGGAGGGACTGAAGCTTTCTTT.